The subject of this entry is one TCR beta chain. This entry belongs to a study of blood T cells in healthy people across ages. Trimming left V 8 bases short and J 8 bases short, with 19 bases between. The CDR3 loop spans 15 amino acids. The V gene's germline CDR1 is MDHEN and CDR2 SYDVKM. PCR was performed a second time for about 7 to 12 cycles using a sample-barcoded 5' primer and a J-beta primer mix. TCRdb independently ran MiXCR on the 5' RACE reads; one entry per CDR3 protein. The table has fewer than 800,000 distinct CDR3 sequences, approximately 49% seen once. The rearrangement uses TRBV28 and TRBJ1-6; a possible D gene is TRBD1 (5 bases). Sequencing input: blood. The TCR comes from a woman aged 55-70 years in good health. The CDR3 nucleotides read TGTGCCAGCCAGCGGTCGGGGACGAAGTATTCACCCCTCCACTTT. Amino acids: CASQRSGTKYSPLHF. Based on the CDR3 plus reference TRBV28 and TRBJ1-6, the full variable domain is DVKVTQSSRYLVKRTGEKVFLECVQDMDHENMFWYRQDPGLGLRLIYFSYDVKMKEKGDIPEGYSVSREKKERFSLILESASTNQTSMYLCASQRSGTKYSPLHFGNGTRLTVT.